This TCR beta chain was captured in a study of blood T cells in healthy people across ages. V lost 3 bases and J 1 base, leaving 9 bases between the germline ends. The CDR3 spans 14 residues. Germline CDR1 is LGHDT and CDR2 is YNNKEL (reference sequence). Caucasian individuals from Russia who were healthy and aged roughly 6 to 100 acted as donors. It was ten milliliters of peripheral blood that were drawn from each donor. PCR was performed a second time for about 7 to 12 cycles using a sample-barcoded 5' primer and a J-beta primer mix. Via MiXCR, TCRdb re-called the 5' RACE reads, giving one row per CDR3 protein. The sample holds 730,000 or so distinct CDR3 sequences, 43% seen once.

This sequence originates from a woman aged 60 to 75 in good health. The sample comprised blood. The chain recombines TRBV3-1 with TRBJ1-1; D remains ambiguous. The CDR3 loop reads CASSHGVTNTEAFF. The CDR3 DNA follows: TGTGCCAGCAGCCACGGGGTGACGAACACTGAAGCTTTCTTT.